Given below is one T cell receptor (beta chain) in context. Antigen: not known. Trimming stripped 3 bases from V and 4 bases from J, with 15 bases between. CDR3 length equals 15 residues. CDR1 and CDR2 (germline): LNHDA, SQIVND (reference sequence). TCRdb's table, derived via immunoSEQ multiplex PCR, lists solely in-frame clones and lacks some. The sample includes about 140,000 clones, approximately 90% of them seen just once. The sample comes from a study of T cell responses to AZD1222 COVID-19 vaccine. Broader study findings: Within unmutated variant regions lay the reported targets of nearly half of spike-specific TCRs.

The origin of this receptor is an adult who received the AZD1222 COVID-19 vaccine. The genes are TRBV19 and TRBJ1-2; perhaps TRBD1 as D (5 bases). The sequencing here drew on peripheral blood, taken 28 days after the second AZD1222 dose. CDR3 amino acids: CASSISGEGTYGYTF. The CDR3 region has the DNA TGTGCCAGTAGTATTTCGGGGGAGGGGACCTATGGCTACACCTTC.